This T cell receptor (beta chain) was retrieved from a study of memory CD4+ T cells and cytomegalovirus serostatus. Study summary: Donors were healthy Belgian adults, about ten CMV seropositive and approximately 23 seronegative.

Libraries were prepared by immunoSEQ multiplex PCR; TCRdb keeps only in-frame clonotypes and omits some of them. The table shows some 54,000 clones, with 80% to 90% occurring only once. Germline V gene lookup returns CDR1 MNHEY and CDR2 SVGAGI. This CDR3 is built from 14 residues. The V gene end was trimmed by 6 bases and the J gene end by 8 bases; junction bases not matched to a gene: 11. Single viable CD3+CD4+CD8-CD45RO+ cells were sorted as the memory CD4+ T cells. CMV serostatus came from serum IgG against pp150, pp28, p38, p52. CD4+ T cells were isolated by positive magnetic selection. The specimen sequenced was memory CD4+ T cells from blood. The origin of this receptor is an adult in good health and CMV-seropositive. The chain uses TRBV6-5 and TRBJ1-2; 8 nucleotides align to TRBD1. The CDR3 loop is CASRVDRAQGGYTF. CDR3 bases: TGTGCCAGCAGGGTGGACAGGGCTCAGGGAGGCTACACCTTC.